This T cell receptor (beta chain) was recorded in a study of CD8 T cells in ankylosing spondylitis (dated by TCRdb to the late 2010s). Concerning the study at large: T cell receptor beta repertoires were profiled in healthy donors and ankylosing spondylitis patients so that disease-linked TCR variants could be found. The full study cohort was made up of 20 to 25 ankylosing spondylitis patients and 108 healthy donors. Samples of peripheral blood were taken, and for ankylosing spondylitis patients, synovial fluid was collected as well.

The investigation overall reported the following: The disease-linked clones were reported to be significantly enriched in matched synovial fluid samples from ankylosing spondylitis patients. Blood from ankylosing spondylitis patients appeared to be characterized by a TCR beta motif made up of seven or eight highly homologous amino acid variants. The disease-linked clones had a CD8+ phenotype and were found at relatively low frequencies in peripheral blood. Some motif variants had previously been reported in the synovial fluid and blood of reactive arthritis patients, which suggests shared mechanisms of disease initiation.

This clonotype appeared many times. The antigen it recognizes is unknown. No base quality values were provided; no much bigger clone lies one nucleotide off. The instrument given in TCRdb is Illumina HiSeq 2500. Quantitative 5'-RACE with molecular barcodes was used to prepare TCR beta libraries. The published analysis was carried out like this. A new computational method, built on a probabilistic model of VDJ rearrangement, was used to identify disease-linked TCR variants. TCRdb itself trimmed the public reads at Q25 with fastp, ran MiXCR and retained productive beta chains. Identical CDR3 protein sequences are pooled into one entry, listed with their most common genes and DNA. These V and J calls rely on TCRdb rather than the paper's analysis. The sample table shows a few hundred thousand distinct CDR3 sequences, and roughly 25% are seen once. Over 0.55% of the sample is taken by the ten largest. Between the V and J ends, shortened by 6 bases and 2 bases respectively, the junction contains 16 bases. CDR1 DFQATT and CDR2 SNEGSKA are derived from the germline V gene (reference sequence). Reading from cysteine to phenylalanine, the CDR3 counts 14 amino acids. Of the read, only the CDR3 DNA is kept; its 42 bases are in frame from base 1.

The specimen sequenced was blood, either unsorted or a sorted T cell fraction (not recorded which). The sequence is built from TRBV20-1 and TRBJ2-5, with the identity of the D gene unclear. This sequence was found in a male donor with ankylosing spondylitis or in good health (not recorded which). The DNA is TGCAGTGCCCCGGCGGTGTTAGGGCAAGAGACCCAGTACTTC. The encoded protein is CSAPAVLGQETQYF.